What follows is one T cell receptor (beta chain) and its context. The sample is drawn from a study of shared clonotypes between healthy human individuals. Per germline, CDR1 MNHNY and CDR2 SVGAGI (reference sequence). CDR3 size: 15 residues. The V segment lost 6 bases and the J segment 3 bases; nucleotides outside the gene matches: 8. The assay ran at deep level. Sequenced by immunoSEQ multiplex PCR; TCRdb stores in-frame clones only, minus some. The repertoire holds some 1,400,000 clones, with roughly 96% as singletons. Material: naive CD4+ T cells sorted from blood. Subset denoted: CD45RA+ positively selected. This sequence originates from a young man in good health. This chain connects TRBV6-6 to TRBJ1-3, with 7 positions matching TRBD1. The DNA for the CDR3 is TGTGCCAGCAGATTAGGACAGGCTTATGGAAACACCATATATTTT. It encodes CASRLGQAYGNTIYF.